The 5 T cell receptor beta chains presented below share a single source sample, sequenced in a study of post-analysis software for immune sequencing data. General study results and limits: Compared with controls, patients had more of five TRBV segments, including TRBV5-6, TRBV5-1 and TRBV20-1.

Libraries were made from TCR beta cDNA, and they carried unique molecular identifiers. Using its own MiXCR run on the PCR reads, TCRdb lists one record per CDR3 protein. Of 800,000 to 950,000 distinct CDR3 sequences listed, roughly 50% are singletons. No antigen has been identified for these receptors. The sequenced sample consisted of blood. All receptors come from a girl between 10 and 17 years old with multiple sclerosis.

The chain carries TRBV12-3 or TRBV12-4 and TRBJ2-1; possibly TRBD2 for D (6 bases). Trimming removed 0 bases from V and 15 bases from J, with 12 bases in between. CDR3 size: 12 residues. The CDR3 protein is CASSLASGVRFF. The CDR3, as DNA: TGTGCCAGCAGTTTAGCGTCGGGGGTGCGGTTCTTC.

The V gene is TRBV6-6, the J gene TRBJ1-1, with 9 bases fitting TRBD1. From germline, CDR1 is MNHNY and CDR2 SVGAGI (reference sequence). The CDR3 is 16 amino acids. V lost 7 bases and J lost 5; bases outside the gene matches: 14. The DNA of the CDR3 is TGTGCCAGCATCATTATATTGGGACAGGGTAAGACTGAAGCTTTCTTT. It encodes CASIIILGQGKTEAFF.

The rearrangement links TRBV20-1 to TRBJ2-5, with TRBD2 as a possible D gene (5 bases). Germline V gene data show CDR1 as DFQATT and CDR2 as SNEGSKA (reference sequence). The V end lost 3 bases, the J end lost 1 base, and 9 bases lay between the germline ends. The CDR3 is made up of 13 amino acids. The CDR3 sequence is CSASSESQETQYF. The CDR3 region has the DNA TGCAGTGCTAGTAGCGAATCCCAAGAGACCCAGTACTTC.

This clonotype was seen ten or more times. The J gene is TRBJ1-2, the V gene TRBV5-6; no clear D gene. This CDR3 contains 14 residues. Trimming stripped 4 bases from V and 1 base from J, with 11 bases between. CDR1 is SGHDT and CDR2 is YYEEEE in the germline V gene. The CDR3, as DNA: TGTGCCAGCAGCCTTACCGGGTTTAACTATGGCTACACCTTC. This gives the protein CASSLTGFNYGYTF.

V gene TRBV28 combines with J gene TRBJ1-5, with 9 nucleotides matching TRBD1. Germline V gene data show CDR1 as MDHEN and CDR2 as SYDVKM. The trim removed 7 bases at V and 4 bases at J, leaving 11 bases unmatched. CDR3 size: 16 residues. The CDR3 DNA follows: TGTGCCAGCACCTCCATGAGGGGACAGGGTAATCAGCCCCAGCATTTT. Translating gives CASTSMRGQGNQPQHF.